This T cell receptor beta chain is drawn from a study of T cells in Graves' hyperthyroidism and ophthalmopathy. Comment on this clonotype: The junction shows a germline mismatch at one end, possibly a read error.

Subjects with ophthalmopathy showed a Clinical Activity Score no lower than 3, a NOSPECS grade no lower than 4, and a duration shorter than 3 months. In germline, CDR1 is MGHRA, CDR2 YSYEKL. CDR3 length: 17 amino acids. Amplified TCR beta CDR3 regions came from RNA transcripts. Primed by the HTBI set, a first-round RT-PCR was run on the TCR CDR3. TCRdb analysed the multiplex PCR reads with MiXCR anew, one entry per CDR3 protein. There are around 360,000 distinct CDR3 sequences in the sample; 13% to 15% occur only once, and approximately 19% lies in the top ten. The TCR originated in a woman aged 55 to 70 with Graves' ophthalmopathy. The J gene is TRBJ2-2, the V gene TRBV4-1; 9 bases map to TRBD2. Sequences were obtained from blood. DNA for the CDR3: TGTGCCAGCAGTTACTCCGGGACTAGCCACATGACCGGGGAGCTGTTTTTT. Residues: CASSYSGTSHMTGELFF.